This T cell receptor beta chain was recorded in a study of PD-1 blockade in classical Hodgkin lymphoma (dated by TCRdb to the early 2020s). General notes on the study: Nivolumab dosing was 3 mg/kg intravenously every 2 weeks, continuing until either disease progression or unacceptable toxicity. To define a peripheral blood immune signature of response to PD-1 blockade in classical Hodgkin lymphoma, the study combined TCR beta sequencing with CyTOF. Paper-wide results and their limitations: The study covered only a single clinical trial cohort, and the causes of the repertoire differences, possibly disease activity or prior therapy, were still not defined. Baseline TCR diversity was reported to be lower in newly diagnosed patients than in healthy donors and to be lower still in relapsed/refractory patients. Trial patients achieving complete response had baseline diversity similar to newly diagnosed patients, whereas partial responders and progressors had significantly lower diversity. CD4+ but not CD8+ TCR diversity rose significantly by C4D1 (p=0.0027 vs p=0.16), most apparent in complete responders (p=0.02). Lower diversity was observed in patients in whom nivolumab was started less than 1 year after ASCT, and these patients were excluded from later analyses so that confounding by immune reconstitution would be avoided.

In the paper's terms, the time point label means: cycle 4 day 1 (C4D1), after five to seven weeks of nivolumab. Relapse after autologous stem cell transplantation had occurred in all trial patients, and cohorts A, B and C were distinguished by prior brentuximab vedotin exposure. Using a Miltenyi CD4+ T cell isolation kit, CD4+ T cells were purified from thawed PBMCs through magnetic negative selection. The trial cohort comprised some 60 patients with relapsed/refractory classical Hodgkin lymphoma whose best overall responses were complete response, partial response or progressive disease. Trial patients were treated with single-agent nivolumab in the multi-cohort phase II CheckMate 205 trial. An independent review committee assessed best overall response using the 2007 International Working Group response criteria. Trial PBMCs were collected immediately before nivolumab initiation (C1D1) and during therapy at cycle 2 day 1 and cycle 4 day 1. After peripheral blood was drawn into 8 mL Vacutainer Cell Preparation Tubes, PBMCs were isolated by centrifugation and then cryopreserved. Purified CD4+ and CD8+ fractions were prepared only for cases in which an additional PBMC sample was available. Magnetically labelled cells were removed on LS columns in a quadroMACS separator, and the flow-through was collected as the purified fraction.

From a lookup of the germline V gene, CDR1 and CDR2 are SGHDT and YYEEEE. The CDR3 runs 15 amino acids, cysteine and phenylalanine included. The DNA shown is the 45-base CDR3, in frame from base 1. V is reduced by 4 bases and J by 2 bases, leaving a spacing of 15 bases between them. As for this clone: Its antigen is unknown. Per-base qualities were not stored, and no clone one base away is much larger.

The Qiagen DNeasy kit was used to extract genomic DNA from unsorted PBMCs and from the negatively selected CD4+ and CD8+ fractions. TCR beta CDR3 regions were subjected to amplification by immunoSEQ multiplex PCR with primers that anneal to V and J segments. A synthetic immune receptor repertoire was used to minimize amplification bias, and any residual bias was removed computationally once sequencing was done. The authors processed their data as follows. Custom Python scripts were used to quantify repertoire diversity as the Shannon entropy index. Unsorted, CD4+ and CD8+ repertoires were analyzed separately, except in combined analyses where CD4+ and CD8+ sequences were merged in silico. A clone was considered expanded if an increase in frequency of at least 2-fold after treatment relative to C1D1 was found, and a pseudocount of 0.5 was applied to clones undetected at baseline. Singleton clones were defined as clones with 0 or 1 copy at C1D1, and non-singleton clones were defined as clones with 2 or more copies. Clones expanded in unsorted samples were annotated as CD4+, CD8+ or unknown by matching protein sequences in sorted samples from the same patient. Wilcoxon tests were applied to paired samples to test diversity changes from C1D1 to C4D1. Here the immuneACCESS table is served through TCRdb, limited to in-frame sequences with V and J called. Missing clones are a known gap in these copies; in checked studies unresolved V genes cover under half, and the rest lacks a known reason. That table gives V, J and clone size, and the DNA gave D and trimming. This sample gives approximately 13,000 clones in total; about nine tenths of them show up just once. Of the sample, 0.75% to 1% falls within the top ten clones.

This specimen was CD4+ T cells from blood, taken before the fourth cycle of nivolumab. In this chain, TRBV5-6 is recombined with TRBJ1-2; the D gene is unclear. The receptor was isolated from a human donor with classical Hodgkin lymphoma. The CDR3 protein sequence reads: CASSPLNRANYGYTF. The DNA sequence reads TGTGCCAGCAGCCCTCTGAACCGGGCGAACTATGGCTACACCTTC.